The clone carrying this TCR beta chain was observed a few times. Its target is not known. These data originate in a study of identical twins. Points from the study as a whole: A lower insertion count was a feature of abundant cord blood beta clonotypes, with no such feature in memory repertoires.

This CDR3 is 11 amino acids long. From germline, CDR1 is DFQATT and CDR2 SNEGSKA (reference sequence). A universal primer site came from template switching; cDNA carried unique molecular identifiers. One entry per CDR3 protein, called by TCRdb with MiXCR from the 5' RACE reads. In the table there are hundreds of thousands of distinct CDR3 sequences, approximately 6% of which are singletons. The source material was naive T cells sorted from blood. This sequence joins TRBV20-1 and TRBJ2-1; tentative D call: TRBD2 (6 bases). This TCR was sampled from a young man in good health. CDR3 nucleotides: TGCAGCCAGGGAGGTCGTAATGAGCAGTTCTTC. It codes for CSQGGRNEQFF.